This T cell receptor (beta chain) was profiled in a study of PD-1 and CTLA-4 blockade in melanoma (TCRdb year 2021). In terms of the full investigation: The study compared how PD-1 blockade and CTLA-4 blockade affected the melanoma-reactive CD8 T cell response in patients with melanoma.

Relative to germline, V is missing 6 bases and J is missing 10 bases, with 7 bases of the junction outside any gene match. Taken from cysteine to phenylalanine, the CDR3 has 15 residues. Only the CDR3 region is kept as DNA, spanning 45 bases read in frame from base 1. CDR1 and CDR2 were assigned from the germline V gene as MDHEN and SYDVKM. Library construction relied on the immunoSEQ multiplex PCR assay. TCRdb provides this immuneACCESS table in a form limited to in-frame rearrangements. Some clones are lacking; in checked studies, under half of them reflect an unresolved V gene, and why the rest are absent is not known. The sample includes about 21,000 clones, with around 88% observed a single time. The ten largest clonotypes hold 7.8% of the sample. A word on this clone: Its antigen target is currently unknown. No per-base quality is available; no much larger clone lies one base away.

The TCR was taken from a human donor with melanoma. Sequences were derived from CD8+ T cells from peripheral blood, sampled before anti-PD-1 treatment. The chain is made from TRBV28 and TRBJ1-6, with 12 junctional bases fitting TRBD1. The CDR3 in this case is CASRQGQGAWSPLHF. The base sequence is TGTGCCAGCAGGCAGGGACAGGGGGCTTGGTCACCCCTCCACTTT.